What follows is one T cell receptor (beta chain) and its context. Its cognate antigen is unknown. PCR employed 60 Vbeta and 13 Jbeta primers. The assay was immunoSEQ multiplex PCR, and TCRdb's table has in-frame clones only and misses some. The sample yields around 100,000 clones, approximately 70% seen once. The data originate from a study of cytomegalovirus exposure and HLA in healthy donors. V was clipped by 6 bases and J by 0 bases, with 6 bases between them. There are 12 residues in the CDR3. The germline V gene has CDR1 MNHNS and CDR2 SASEGT. Study outcomes and limitations: In vitro assays verified that three CMV-associated chains recognized CMV antigens specifically.

Sequencing used PBMCs. The chain combines TRBV6-1 with TRBJ2-7, with D possibly being TRBD2 (6 bases). The origin of this receptor is a man between 25 and 39 years old in good health and CMV-seropositive. The DNA for the CDR3 is TGTGCCAGCAGCGGGAGCTCCTACGAGCAGTACTTC. This translates into CASSGSSYEQYF.